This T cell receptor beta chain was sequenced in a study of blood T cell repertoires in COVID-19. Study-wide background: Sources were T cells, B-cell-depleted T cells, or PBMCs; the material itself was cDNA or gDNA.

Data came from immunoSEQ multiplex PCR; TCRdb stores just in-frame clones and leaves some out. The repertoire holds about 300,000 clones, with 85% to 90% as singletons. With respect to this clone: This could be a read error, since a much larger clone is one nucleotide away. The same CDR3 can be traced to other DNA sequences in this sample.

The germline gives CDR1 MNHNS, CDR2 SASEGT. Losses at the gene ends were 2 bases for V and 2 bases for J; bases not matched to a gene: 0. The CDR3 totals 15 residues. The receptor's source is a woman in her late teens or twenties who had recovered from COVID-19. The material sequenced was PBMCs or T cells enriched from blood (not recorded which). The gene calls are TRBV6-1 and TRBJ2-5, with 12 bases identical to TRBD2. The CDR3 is CASSELAGGQETQYF. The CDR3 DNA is TGTGCCAGCAGTGAACTAGCGGGGGGGCAAGAGACCCAGTACTTC.